The source of this T cell receptor (beta chain) is a study of T cells in severe cutaneous drug reactions (dated by TCRdb to the late 2010s). Notes on the research overall: Recruitment took place between the early 2010s and the late 2010s, drawing patients from Taiwan, Thailand and a European registry network. Libraries were prepared using iRepertoire multiplex PCR, and a comparison was cited by the authors in which similar capture of abundant clonotypes was shown across iRepertoire and 5' RACE methods with or without UMI. Blister fluids/cells, PBMC and other biological samples were taken from patients in the acute stage or the recovery stage. Enrollment was limited to patients whose SJS/TEN or DRESS diagnosis was probable or definite according to RegiSCAR criteria. The Naranjo algorithm and the ALDEN drug causality algorithm were used to assign the culprit drug. The study paired bulk TCR sequencing with single-cell sequencing, quantitative PCR validation, functional assays and transgenic mouse experiments. Results and caveats for the whole study, not just this receptor: The authors stated that further study is still needed to find out whether the public TCR applies more generally to SJS/TEN caused by other drugs. Although undetectable or scarce in tolerant-control and healthy-donor PBMC, a public TCRbeta CDR3 was found in all seven CBZ-SJS/TEN blister samples, at a mean of 13.57%. CBZ-SJS/TEN patients showed strongly increased TRBV12-4 usage, with averages of about 32% in blister cells and about 5% in PBMC.

Sequenced donors were patients with carbamazepine-induced Stevens-Johnson syndrome or toxic epidermal necrolysis (CBZ-SJS/TEN). Peripheral blood repertoires were obtained from CBZ-SJS/TEN patients of Han Chinese (roughly five) and European (roughly 6) origin. Next-generation sequencing was used to profile the T cell receptor repertoires of patients with drug-induced severe cutaneous adverse reactions in a search for drug-specific clonotypes. RNA was isolated either from blister cells of skin lesions or from peripheral blood mononuclear cells. For both bulk and single-cell sequencing, libraries were prepared with the iRepertoire multiplex PCR system and TCR subtype-specific primers. Multiplex PCR with primers aimed at the V, D and J gene regions produced the bulk TCR beta libraries. Roughly 95-550 ng of RNA per sample served as input for bulk TCR library preparation. Bulk TCR beta amplicons were sequenced on an Illumina MiSeq. The authors processed their data as follows. Quality control steps removed sample misassignments and low-quality sequencing reads. CDR3 was defined as the amino acids between the V-gene Y[YFLI]C motif and the J-segment [FW]GXGT motif. The IMGT database was followed for TRBV and TRBJ gene assignments and CDR3 clonotypes. TRBV expression in each sample was normalized to the mean expression of the same gene in PBMC from approximately 44 healthy donors. Following TCRdb reprocessing, every CDR3 protein sequence forms one entry, and DNA is not provided. These V and J calls are TCRdb output, not the study's own analysis. The data table for this sample lists just over 20,000 distinct CDR3 sequences. The leading ten clones occupy over 6.5% of the sample.

Regarding this clonotype: There is no known antigen for this receptor.

The CDR3, from cysteine to phenylalanine, totals 15 residues. The coding DNA is unavailable. CDR1 and CDR2 are drawn from the germline V gene (reference sequence): LNHDA, SQIVND. Recombination joined TRBV19 with TRBJ1-5; the TCRdb D gene call, TRBD1, has no DNA to confirm it. The TCR was taken from a human donor with toxic epidermal necrolysis, a severe cutaneous drug reaction. Sample: PBMCs. CDR3 protein: CASSIWGDFGQPQHF.